Shown below are 26 T cell receptor beta chains from a single sample sequenced in a study of blood T cell repertoires in COVID-19. Data came from immunoSEQ multiplex PCR; TCRdb stores just in-frame clones and leaves some out. Seen here are 25,000 to 30,000 clones, about 83% observed once, and the top ten hold roughly 15%. What was sequenced was peripheral blood. The source is a human donor in a cohort sampled during active COVID-19.

This sequence joins TRBV6-6 and TRBJ2-1, with TRBD1 identical over 12 bases. The CDR3 has 16 amino acids. V shed 5 bases and J 10 bases; nucleotides not matched to a gene: 12. CDR1 MNHNY and CDR2 SVGAGI come from the germline V gene (reference sequence). CDR3 DNA sequence: TGTGCCAGCAGTCCGCCGGGACAGGGGGCGCCCGGGGAGCAGTTCTTC. Translated: CASSPPGQGAPGEQFF.

The gene calls are TRBV2 and TRBJ1-2; the D gene is possibly TRBD1 (6 bases). The CDR3 is 15 residues long. Trimming removed 3 bases from V and 0 bases from J, with 11 bases in between. Germline lookup yields CDR1 SNHLY and CDR2 FYNNEI. The CDR3 DNA is TGTGCCAGCAGTGATGACAGGACAGCTAACTATGGCTACACCTTC. Translated: CASSDDRTANYGYTF.

In regard to this clone: One end of the junction does not line up with germline, which may come from a read error. The chain links TRBV4-2 to TRBJ1-2; the D gene is possibly TRBD1 (5 bases). From germline, CDR1 is LGHNA and CDR2 YNFKEQ. The CDR3 has 15 amino acids. The chain's CDR3 is CASSEERWGGYGYTF. The CDR3 DNA is TGTGCCAGCAGCGAAGAGAGGTGGGGCGGCTATGGCTACACCTTC.

The chain uses TRBV6-2 or TRBV6-3 and TRBJ2-1; tentatively, D is TRBD2 (6 bases). The CDR3 covers 16 residues. The germline V gene encodes CDR1 MNHEY and CDR2 SVGEGT. Trimming pared 4 bases from V and 4 bases from J, leaving 17 bases between. CDR3 loop: CASSSGGADRYNEQFF. CDR3 DNA sequence: TGTGCCAGCAGTTCCGGAGGGGCGGACCGATACAATGAGCAGTTCTTC.

This rearrangement joins TRBV19 to TRBJ2-2; D is undetermined. Trimming removed 5 bases from V and 0 bases from J, with 13 bases in between. The CDR3 is 16 residues long. Germline-derived CDR1 and CDR2 are LNHDA and SQIVND (reference sequence). This CDR3 reads CASSVLIVANTGELFF. CDR3 coding DNA: TGTGCCAGTAGTGTCCTGATAGTCGCGAACACCGGGGAGCTGTTTTTT.

This clone was detected once. The CDR3 bases are TGTGCCAGCAGCACCCGGTCCCAAGCCGGGGAGCTGTTTTTT. Translation: CASSTRSQAGELFF. The rearrangement uses TRBV28 and TRBJ2-2; no clear D gene. Trimming took off 6 bases at V and 6 bases at J, with 14 bases between the two ends. The CDR3 extends over 14 amino acids. Germline V CDR1 and CDR2: MDHEN, SYDVKM.

The chain couples TRBV7-3 to TRBJ2-7, with 8 nucleotides matching TRBD2. Germline-derived CDR1 and CDR2 are SGHTA and FQGTGA. V shed 5 bases, J shed 5 bases, and the junction held 8 bases outside the gene matches. The CDR3 totals 14 residues. In DNA form, the CDR3 reads TGTGCCAGCAGCATCGCGGGAGGTAACCACGAGCAGTACTTC. Residues: CASSIAGGNHEQYF. Looking up the rest from reference TRBV7-3 and TRBJ2-7 gives the full variable domain: GAGVSQTPSNKVTEKGKYVELRCDPISGHTALYWYRQSLGQGPEFLIYFQGTGAADDSGLPNDRFFAVRPEGSVSTLKIQRTERGDSAVYLCASSIAGGNHEQYFGPGTRLTVT.

This chain connects TRBV5-8 to TRBJ2-6; D gene ambiguous. The CDR3 totals 15 residues. The germline V gene encodes CDR1 SGHTS and CDR2 YDEGEE. With 0 bases removed from V and 2 bases from J, the gap between germline ends came to 6 bases. The CDR3 region is CASSLAGTGANVLTF. In DNA, the CDR3 is TGTGCCAGCAGCTTGGCGGGTACTGGGGCCAACGTCCTGACTTTC.

The chain carries TRBV29-1 and TRBJ2-3; TRBD1 matches 7 bases. The CDR3 contains 13 residues. Per germline, CDR1 SQVTM and CDR2 ANQGSEA. Trimming at V came to 7 bases and at J to 0 bases, leaving 4 bases not matched to a gene. CDR3 sequence: CSGRDSSTDTQYF. The CDR3 coding sequence is TGCAGCGGCCGGGACAGCAGCACAGATACGCAGTATTTT.

The chain links TRBV10-1 to TRBJ2-7, with a weak D call TRBD2 (5 bases). The CDR3 runs to 20 residues. Trimming removed 9 bases from V and 0 bases from J, with 33 bases in between. In germline, CDR1 is WNHNN, CDR2 SYGVQD (reference sequence). The DNA for the CDR3 is TGCGCCAGTCACAACTCAAGGGTTCGGGGATGTCCCGAAAGCTCCTACGAGCAGTACTTC. Translating gives CASHNSRVRGCPESSYEQYF.

CDR3 sequence (DNA): TGTGCCAGCAGGCAGGATGTGGGCCAAGAGACCCAGTACTTC. This sequence encodes CASRQDVGQETQYF. The rearrangement uses TRBV7-2 and TRBJ2-5; D is undetermined. This CDR3 has 14 residues. Trimming cost V 6 bases and J 1 base, with 12 bases left between them. Germline V CDR1 and CDR2: SGHTA, FQGNSA.

V usage is TRBV24-1 and J usage is TRBJ2-5, with TRBD1 matching 9 bases. V shed 7 bases and J 3 bases; nucleotides not matched to a gene: 2. Per the germline V gene, CDR1 is KGHDR and CDR2 is SFDVKD. The CDR3 consists of 13 residues. The CDR3 here is CATRGTGKETQYF. CDR3 in DNA: TGTGCCACCAGGGGGACAGGGAAAGAGACCCAGTACTTC.

The chain has TRBV5-4 and TRBJ2-5; D remains ambiguous. CDR3 length: 14 residues. V dropped 4 bases and J dropped 5 bases, with 15 bases sitting between them. CDR1 and CDR2 from the germline V gene are SGHNT and YYREEE (reference sequence). DNA for the CDR3: TGTGCCAGCAGCGCCCCAAAGGCGGAGGAGACCCAGTACTTC. This gives the protein CASSAPKAEETQYF.

V is TRBV6-1 and J is TRBJ1-1; D perhaps matches TRBD1 (5 bases). In germline, CDR1 is MNHNS, CDR2 SASEGT. V gave up 3 bases and J gave up 0 bases, with 17 bases separating them. There are 17 residues in the CDR3. CDR3 sequence: CASSDHYSGLLNTEAFF. CDR3 bases: TGTGCCAGCAGTGACCACTATTCAGGGTTATTGAACACTGAAGCTTTCTTT.

The chain joins TRBV7-8 to TRBJ2-3; no clear D gene. Germline CDR1 and CDR2: SGHVS and FQNEAQ. This CDR3 is built from 15 residues. The V end lost 1 base, the J end lost 3 bases, and 11 bases lay between the germline ends. The DNA for the CDR3 is TGTGCCAGCAGCTTAGACCGCGGAAGTACAGATACGCAGTATTTT. Translating gives CASSLDRGSTDTQYF.

Remarks on this clone: At one end, the junction sequence differs from germline, possibly due to a read error. V gene TRBV20-1 combines with J gene TRBJ2-3; tentative D call: TRBD2 (6 bases). This CDR3 is 11 amino acids long. The germline CDR1 and CDR2 sequences are DFQATT and SNEGSKA (reference sequence). For the CDR3, the DNA is TGCAGTGCCAGAGCGGGAGATACGCAGTATTTT. Translated, it gives CSARAGDTQYF.

This clone occurred a few times. The chain couples TRBV7-9 to TRBJ2-7; TRBD2 is a possible D gene (6 bases). The CDR3 has 12 residues. The germline V and J ends were trimmed by 5 bases and 12 bases, with 17 bases remaining between them. The germline V gene has CDR1 SEHNR and CDR2 FQNEAQ (reference sequence). The CDR3, as DNA: TGTGCCAGCAGCCTGGAGGGACGCCTCCCGTACTTC. Protein sequence: CASSLEGRLPYF.

The CDR3 here is CASSSTPQGPGYTF. CDR3 sequence (DNA): TGTGCCAGCAGCTCGACCCCACAGGGGCCTGGCTACACCTTC. This chain uses TRBV7-9 with TRBJ1-2, with 7 bases lining up with TRBD1. From germline, CDR1 is SEHNR and CDR2 FQNEAQ (reference sequence). J gave up 7 bases and V 4 bases, and 9 bases lay outside the gene matches. CDR3 length: 14 amino acids.

Concerning this clone: Different DNA sequences within this sample yield the same CDR3. The chain couples TRBV5-1 to TRBJ1-1; possibly TRBD1 for D (6 bases). The germline CDR1 and CDR2 sequences are SGHRS and YFSETQ. V lost 7 bases and J lost 1, with 11 bases in between. The CDR3 spans 13 residues. CDR3 in DNA: TGCGCCAGCTCGTTACAGGGGAACACTGAAGCTTTCTTT. This gives the protein CASSLQGNTEAFF.

The rearrangement links TRBV19 to TRBJ2-3, with 9 bases identical to TRBD1. This CDR3 comprises 17 residues. The germline CDR1 and CDR2 sequences are LNHDA and SQIVND (reference sequence). The ends lost 6 bases at V and 1 base at J; junction bases unmatched: 11. The CDR3 DNA reads TGTGCCAGTAGGATTGGAGTCCGGGACAGGGGCACAGATACGCAGTATTTT. It specifies CASRIGVRDRGTDTQYF.

This sequence joins TRBV4-2 and TRBJ2-1; 8 nucleotides agree with TRBD2. Germline values: CDR1 LGHNA, CDR2 YNFKEQ. The ends lost 6 bases at V and 2 bases at J; junction bases unmatched: 6. This CDR3 spans 15 amino acids. CDR3: CASRTGLAAYNEQFF. The CDR3 nucleotides are TGTGCCAGCAGAACTGGACTAGCAGCCTACAATGAGCAGTTCTTC.

V gene TRBV5-1 combines with J gene TRBJ2-3, with 7 bases that match TRBD1. The trim removed 4 bases at V and 6 bases at J, leaving 8 bases unmatched. This CDR3 has 14 residues. Germline V lookup: CDR1 SGHRS, CDR2 YFSETQ. The CDR3 region is CASSPLQGQDTQYF. As DNA, the CDR3 is TGCGCCAGCAGCCCCTTACAGGGGCAGGATACGCAGTATTTT.

The chain carries TRBV7-9 and TRBJ2-7; TRBD1 is a possible D gene (5 bases). The CDR3 loop spans 12 amino acids. V was trimmed by 5 bases and J by 6 bases, leaving 11 bases between them. Germline CDR1 and CDR2: SEHNR and FQNEAQ (reference sequence). The CDR3: CASSRRGFEQYF. The CDR3 region has the DNA TGTGCCAGCAGCCGTAGGGGATTCGAGCAGTACTTC.

The gene calls are TRBV5-1 and TRBJ2-5; D is perhaps TRBD2 (5 bases). CDR3 length equals 13 residues. V lost 4 bases and J lost 1, with 8 bases in between. From germline, CDR1 is SGHRS and CDR2 YFSETQ. DNA of the CDR3: TGCGCCAGCAGCAAGGAGGTCCAAGAGACCCAGTACTTC. Translation gives CASSKEVQETQYF.

This sequence joins TRBV7-3 and TRBJ1-2; 8 bases map to TRBD1. Germline trimming cut 4 bases from V and 8 bases from J; bases unmatched to any gene: 6. The CDR3 has 13 amino acids. CDR1 SGHTA and CDR2 FQGTGA come from the germline V gene. CDR3 nucleotides: TGTGCCAGCAGCTCCCCGACAGGGGAAGGCTACACCTTC. It is translated as CASSSPTGEGYTF.

The count of this clone is one. This chain uses TRBV6-5 with TRBJ2-1, with TRBD2 identical over 12 bases. V dropped 6 bases and J dropped 8; count of bases not matched to a gene: 5. The CDR3 runs 14 residues. The germline V gene encodes CDR1 MNHEY and CDR2 SVGAGI. The CDR3 region is CASRPSGRVHEQFF. The DNA of the CDR3 is TGTGCCAGCAGACCTAGCGGGAGGGTCCATGAGCAGTTCTTC.